A selection of T cell receptor beta chains follows, all from one sample in a study of T cell repertoires in ileal Crohn's disease. TCRdb keeps only in-frame clones here, not all; method: immunoSEQ multiplex PCR. The sample gives thousands of clones, around two thirds of which show up once; approximately 8.5% is in the top ten. The sample consisted of ileal tissue. These receptors all come from an adult with Crohn's disease. Each CDR3 is given with its conserved first and last residue. The D gene is left open where the match is weak. Clone size is not always given. Where it is, it says once, few, many or a class for expanded clones.

V gene	D gene	clone size	J gene	CDR3 DNA	CDR3 protein
TRBV20-1	TRBD1	-	TRBJ1-1	TGCAGAGCGACAGGGGGAACTGAAGCTTTCTTT	CRATGGTEAFF
TRBV18	TRBD1	once	TRBJ1-1	TGTGCCACCTCCGAGGATCCGACAGGGGTCACTGAAGCTTTCTTT	CATSEDPTGVTEAFF
TRBV27	TRBD1	few	TRBJ1-1	TGTGCCAGCAGTTTGCGGACAGGAGTGAACACTGAAGCTTTCTTT	CASSLRTGVNTEAFF
TRBV19	TRBD1	few	TRBJ1-1	TGTGCCAGTAGTCTAGGACAGGGAGGCACTGAAGCTTTCTTT	CASSLGQGGTEAFF
TRBV9	-	-	TRBJ2-7	TGTGCCAGCAGCGTAGAGAGGGACGAGCAGTACTTC	CASSVERDEQYF
TRBV2	-	-	TRBJ1-3	TGTGCCAGCAGTTGGGGAATCGGAAACACCATATATTTT	CASSWGIGNTIYF
TRBV7-9	-	-	TRBJ2-1	TGTGCCAGCAGCTCCGGAAGGGTCAATGAGCAGTTCTTC	CASSSGRVNEQFF
TRBV4-1	-	-	TRBJ2-4	TGCGCCAGCAGCCAAAATCTAGCCAAAAACATTCAGTACTTC	CASSQNLAKNIQYF
TRBV27	-	-	TRBJ2-7	TGTGCCAGCAGTTTAGCAGGGTTTTTTGGCTACGAGCAGTACTTC	CASSLAGFFGYEQYF
TRBV6-1	-	medium-sized	TRBJ2-7	TGTGCCAGCCGACCCCAGGGAAGTGGCCTCTACGAGCAGTACTTC	CASRPQGSGLYEQYF
TRBV27	TRBD2	once	TRBJ2-7	TGTGCCAGCAGTAGGACTAGCGGGAGCACCGAGCAGTACTTC	CASSRTSGSTEQYF
TRBV7-6	-	-	TRBJ2-7	TGTGCCAGCAGCCCCTCCGGGGCATACGAGCAGTACTTC	CASSPSGAYEQYF
TRBV7-2	-	-	TRBJ2-1	TGTGCCAGCAGCTTAAGTCGGCGGGAGCAGTTCTTC	CASSLSRREQFF
TRBV5-1	-	-	TRBJ2-7	TGCGCCAGCACCTCAATAGGGGGGAACGAGCAGTACTTC	CASTSIGGNEQYF
TRBV15	-	-	TRBJ1-2	TGTGCCACCAGCAGCAGGGGTAACTATGGCTACACCTTC	CATSSRGNYGYTF
TRBV9	TRBD1	large	TRBJ1-3	TGTGCCAGCAGCGCCCGACGGGACAGGGGGACTGGAAACACCATATATTTT	CASSARRDRGTGNTIYF
TRBV19	TRBD1	-	TRBJ2-4	TGTGCCAGTAGTACGCAGGGGGTCGTAGAAAACATTCAGTACTTC	CASSTQGVVENIQYF
TRBV19	TRBD2	-	TRBJ2-2	TGTGCCAGTAATCTAGCGGGAGCGAGCGGGGAGCTGTTTTTT	CASNLAGASGELFF
TRBV6-1	-	once	TRBJ2-7	TGTGCCAGCGGACGGACGTCAGAGGCCTACGAGCAGTACTTC	CASGRTSEAYEQYF
TRBV6-5	TRBD1	-	TRBJ1-1	TGTGCCAGCAGCCACAGGGGGAACACTGAAGCTTTCTTT	CASSHRGNTEAFF
TRBV7-3	TRBD1	-	TRBJ2-7	TGTGCCAGCAGCTCGACAGGGGGCGCCGAGCAGTACTTC	CASSSTGGAEQYF
TRBV28	TRBD2	few	TRBJ2-7	TGTGCCAGCAGTTGGTCTAGCGGGAGTAACTACGAGCAGTACTTC	CASSWSSGSNYEQYF
TRBV27	-	once	TRBJ2-7	TGTGCCAGCAGCTCACGGTACGAGCAGTACTTC	CASSSRYEQYF
TRBV4-1	-	-	TRBJ2-7	TGCGCCAGCAGCCTCACACAGGGAAGCGCCTACGAGCAGTACTTC	CASSLTQGSAYEQYF
TRBV4-3	-	once	TRBJ2-2	TGCGCCAGCAGCCACCGACCCCGCGGACAGAGCTCCGGGGAGCTGTTTTTT	CASSHRPRGQSSGELFF
TRBV28	-	-	TRBJ2-7	TGTGCCAGCACCCTGGACAAACCCTTCTACGAGCAGTACTTC	CASTLDKPFYEQYF
TRBV7-8	TRBD2	few	TRBJ2-1	TGTGCCACAACCGTAACGGCTAGCGGGGGCTACAATGAGCAGTTCTTC	CATTVTASGGYNEQFF
TRBV6-1	-	-	TRBJ2-7	TGTGCCAGCAGTGAACAGGGTCGAAGCTACGAGCAGTACTTC	CASSEQGRSYEQYF
TRBV27	TRBD2	-	TRBJ2-5	TGTGCCAGCAGTTCAGGACTAGCGGGCACCCAAGAGACCCAGTACTTC	CASSSGLAGTQETQYF
TRBV7-2	-	-	TRBJ1-1	TGTGCCAGCAGCTCACCGGGCCAAGGCTTTGAAGCTTTCTTT	CASSSPGQGFEAFF
TRBV5-6	TRBD1	-	TRBJ1-1	TGTGCCAGCAGCTTGAACAGGGGGCGAACTGAAGCTTTCTTT	CASSLNRGRTEAFF
TRBV7-9	TRBD1	-	TRBJ2-1	TGTGCCAGCAGACCGTTACAGGGGGGATACAATGAGCAGTTCTTC	CASRPLQGGYNEQFF
TRBV7-3	TRBD1	-	TRBJ2-1	TGTGCCAGCAGCTTTTACAGGGGCCTGGCGGTAACGTACAATGAGCAGTTCTTC	CASSFYRGLAVTYNEQFF
TRBV7-9	-	-	TRBJ2-2	TGTGCCAGCAGCCTCTCTCATTTAGGCGGGGAGCTGTTTTTT	CASSLSHLGGELFF
TRBV7-3	-	-	TRBJ2-1	TGTGCCAGCAGCGCTACCGCCGGGACTCCGAATGAGCAGTTCTTC	CASSATAGTPNEQFF
TRBV15	-	few	TRBJ1-2	TGTGCCACCAGCAGCGACAGCCTCTATGGCTACACCTTC	CATSSDSLYGYTF
TRBV12-1	-	-	TRBJ2-1	TGTGCCAGCAGCTTTGGGGACAGGGGGCCCATCGATGGGGACTACAATGAGCAGTTCTTC	CASSFGDRGPIDGDYNEQFF
TRBV7-8	-	-	TRBJ2-7	TGTGCCAGCAGCTTAGAGGCGGGGTCATCCTACGAGCAGTACTTC	CASSLEAGSSYEQYF
TRBV19	-	-	TRBJ2-1	TGTGCCAGTAGTAAAATTGGGAACCAACAGTTCTTC	CASSKIGNQQFF
TRBV9	TRBD2	-	TRBJ2-1	TGTGCCAGCAGCACCAGGACTAGCGGGAGGGTGGATGAGCAGTTCTTC	CASSTRTSGRVDEQFF
TRBV9	TRBD1	few	TRBJ1-2	TGTGCCAGCAGCGCTCCAGGGGGTGTTCCCTATGGCTACACCTTC	CASSAPGGVPYGYTF
TRBV13	-	-	TRBJ2-7	TGTGCCAGCAGCTTATACAGTCTCCCCTACGAGCAGTACTTC	CASSLYSLPYEQYF
TRBV15	TRBD2	-	TRBJ2-7	TGTGCCACCAGCAGAGATCCAGGACTAGCGGCCTCCTACGAGCAGTACTTC	CATSRDPGLAASYEQYF
TRBV30	-	-	TRBJ1-3	TGTGCCTGGAGTCCCCGGACTTTCCTTTTCTCTGGAAACACCATATATTTT	CAWSPRTFLFSGNTIYF
TRBV9	-	-	TRBJ2-3	TGTGCCAGCAGCTCTTCAGGGTCAGATACGCAGTATTTT	CASSSSGSDTQYF
TRBV9	-	-	TRBJ2-7	TGTGCCAGCAGCCCCGGAGGGTACGAGCAGTACTTC	CASSPGGYEQYF
TRBV6-4	TRBD2	-	TRBJ2-3	TGTGCCAGCAGTGCCACCGGGACTAGTGGTACGCAGTATTTT	CASSATGTSGTQYF